A selection of T cell receptor beta chains follows, all from one sample in a study of OX40 agonist ivuxolimab in advanced cancers. The assay was immunoSEQ multiplex PCR, and TCRdb's table has in-frame clones only and misses some. The data hold approximately 20,000 clones, with around four fifths observed a single time. Sequences were derived from CD4+ or CD8+ T cells sorted from blood, sampled in a trial of the OX40 agonist ivuxolimab. The receptors originated from an adult with an advanced solid tumor such as melanoma, head and neck, liver or kidney cancer. Each CDR3 is given with its conserved first and last residue. Each record gives: clone size, J gene, D gene, V gene, CDR3 protein, CDR3 DNA. A D gene is named only where the DNA matches it firmly. Rows may omit the clone size; those that give it use once, few, many or a size class.

- TRBJ1-4 TRBD1 TRBV2 CASHHRGEGEKLFF TGTGCCAGCCACCACAGGGGAGAGGGGGAAAAACTGTTTTTT
- TRBJ2-1 TRBD2 TRBV9 CASSGGGGPLVEQFF TGTGCCAGCAGCGGTGGGGGGGGTCCCCTTGTGGAGCAGTTCTTC
- TRBJ2-1 - TRBV6-4 CASSAHSKGNEQFF TGTGCCAGCAGCGCTCACTCCAAGGGGAATGAGCAGTTCTTC
- TRBJ2-3 TRBD2 TRBV7-8 CASSLGSGLADPRGTDTQYF TGTGCCAGCAGCTTAGGATCGGGACTAGCGGACCCTAGGGGTACAGATACGCAGTATTTT
- TRBJ2-3 TRBD2 TRBV7-2 CASSLTGGGAGDTQYF TGTGCCAGCAGCTTAACCGGCGGGGGGGCCGGCGATACGCAGTATTTT
- TRBJ2-7 - TRBV7-8 CASSPGGGLQYF TGTGCCAGCAGCCCCGGCGGAGGTTTGCAGTACTTC
- TRBJ1-6 - TRBV9 CASSVAAQGSYNSPLHF TGTGCCAGCAGCGTAGCCGCCCAGGGGTCCTATAATTCACCCCTCCACTTT
few TRBJ2-7 - TRBV2 CASGDRGGLFYEQYF TGTGCCAGCGGAGACAGGGGAGGGCTTTTCTACGAGCAGTACTTC
- TRBJ1-1 - TRBV6-5 CASSSLEGYETEAFF TGTGCCAGCAGTTCCCTCGAGGGGTATGAGACTGAAGCTTTCTTT
- TRBJ1-1 TRBD1 TRBV10-3 CAISESSGTGDTEAFF TGTGCCATCAGTGAGTCATCCGGGACAGGGGACACTGAAGCTTTCTTT
- TRBJ1-5 - TRBV5-4 CASSLWGSFNQPQHF TGTGCCAGCAGCTTGTGGGGCTCCTTCAATCAGCCCCAGCATTTT
- TRBJ1-1 TRBD1 TRBV5-8 CASSYRDRGNTEAFF TGTGCCAGCAGCTACAGGGACAGGGGGAACACTGAAGCTTTCTTT
- TRBJ1-1 TRBD1 TRBV6-6 CASSYQGQGGTEAFF TGTGCCAGCAGTTACCAGGGACAGGGGGGGACTGAAGCTTTCTTT
- TRBJ1-1 - TRBV13 CASSLTDNTEAFF TGTGCCAGCAGCCTGACAGATAACACTGAAGCTTTCTTT
few TRBJ2-1 - TRBV4-1 CASSQEKYNEQFF TGCGCCAGCAGCCAAGAAAAGTACAATGAGCAGTTCTTC
- TRBJ1-1 - TRBV28 CASRRTESNTEAFF TGTGCCAGCAGGAGGACAGAGTCGAACACTGAAGCTTTCTTT
- TRBJ1-2 TRBD1 TRBV5-6 CASSSDRGPGGYTF TGTGCCAGCAGCTCGGACAGGGGGCCGGGGGGCTACACCTTC
- TRBJ1-1 - TRBV5-4 CASSLEWAGAEAFF TGTGCCAGCAGCTTGGAATGGGCAGGGGCTGAAGCTTTCTTT
- TRBJ2-7 TRBD1 TRBV27 CASSPPGQSSYEQYF TGTGCCAGCAGTCCCCCGGGACAGAGCTCCTACGAGCAGTACTTC
- TRBJ2-6 - TRBV4-1 CASSQDAVRGSGANVLTF TGCGCCAGCAGCCAAGACGCGGTGCGGGGCTCTGGGGCCAACGTCCTGACTTTC
- TRBJ2-1 TRBD2 TRBV27 CASRPNPGLAGGNEQFF TGTGCCAGCAGGCCGAATCCGGGACTAGCGGGAGGGAATGAGCAGTTCTTC
- TRBJ1-2 - TRBV27 CASSLLVGATNYGYTF TGTGCCAGCAGTCTCCTCGTGGGGGCAACTAACTATGGCTACACCTTC
- TRBJ1-2 - TRBV11-2 CASSLMTTANYGYTF TGTGCCAGCAGCCTTATGACGACAGCGAACTATGGCTACACCTTC
few TRBJ1-1 - TRBV28 CASSPRGFRNTEAFF TGTGCCAGCAGTCCCCGGGGGTTTCGGAACACTGAAGCTTTCTTT
- TRBJ2-1 - TRBV9 CASSVEDLYNEQFF TGTGCCAGCAGCGTAGAGGACCTTTACAATGAGCAGTTCTTC
- TRBJ2-1 - TRBV7-8 CASSLLDEQFF TGTGCCAGCAGCTTACTGGATGAGCAGTTCTTC
- TRBJ2-7 TRBD1 TRBV7-2 CASSFGTGGYEQYF TGTGCCAGCAGCTTCGGGACAGGGGGCTACGAGCAGTACTTC
- TRBJ2-5 - TRBV13 CASSGHVLGAEETQYF TGTGCCAGCAGCGGACACGTGTTGGGGGCGGAGGAGACCCAGTACTTC
- TRBJ2-1 TRBD2 TRBV6-5 CASRPGLAGANEQFF TGTGCCAGCAGACCTGGACTAGCGGGAGCGAATGAGCAGTTCTTC
- TRBJ2-7 TRBD1 TRBV27 CASGGQGPYEQYF TGTGCCAGCGGGGGACAGGGGCCATACGAGCAGTACTTC
- TRBJ2-7 TRBD2 TRBV7-8 CASSYLAGGPDEQYF TGTGCCAGCAGCTACCTAGCGGGAGGGCCAGACGAGCAGTACTTC
- TRBJ1-4 - TRBV6-5 CASSYLRGGEKLFF TGTGCCAGCAGTTACTTGAGGGGCGGTGAAAAACTGTTTTTT
- TRBJ2-1 - TRBV7-6 CASSAGTAHNEQFF TGTGCCAGCAGCGCCGGGACGGCACACAATGAGCAGTTCTTC
- TRBJ1-1 - TRBV7-8 CASSLRRGYTEAFF TGTGCCAGCAGCTTACGCCGAGGTTACACTGAAGCTTTCTTT
- TRBJ1-1 - TRBV27 CASSFLPPLNTEAFF TGTGCCAGCAGTTTCTTGCCCCCCTTGAACACTGAAGCTTTCTTT
- TRBJ1-2 TRBD1 TRBV10-1 CASSMGQGTGYTF TGCGCCAGCAGTATGGGACAGGGGACGGGCTACACCTTC
- TRBJ1-1 TRBD1 TRBV28 CASSLRDRERIWAEAFF TGTGCCAGCAGCCTCCGGGACAGGGAGAGGATTTGGGCTGAAGCTTTCTTT
- TRBJ2-5 TRBD2 TRBV5-4 CASSSGLAGETQYF TGTGCCAGCAGCTCGGGACTAGCGGGAGAGACCCAGTACTTC
- TRBJ2-2 - TRBV27 CASSLSRDTGELFF TGTGCCAGCAGTTTGAGCAGGGACACCGGGGAGCTGTTTTTT
- TRBJ2-7 - TRBV5-5 CASSMDINYEQYF TGTGCCAGCAGCATGGACATTAACTACGAGCAGTACTTC
few TRBJ1-1 - TRBV27 CVTRSMNTEAFF TGTGTTACCCGCAGCATGAACACTGAAGCTTTCTTT
- TRBJ2-6 TRBD2 TRBV9 CASSTGLAGISGANVLTF TGTGCCAGCAGCACGGGACTAGCGGGGATTTCTGGGGCCAACGTCCTGACTTTC
medium-sized TRBJ2-1 TRBD2 TRBV28 CASSGDSHGTSGILTNEQFF TGTGCCAGCAGTGGGGACAGCCACGGGACTAGCGGTATTCTCACGAATGAGCAGTTCTTC
- TRBJ1-2 - TRBV10-3 CAIRHEGGYGYTF TGTGCCATCAGACACGAGGGGGGCTATGGCTACACCTTC
- TRBJ2-2 TRBD1 TRBV28 CASSGRGPTSELFF TGTGCCAGCAGTGGAAGGGGGCCGACTTCGGAGCTGTTTTTT
- TRBJ1-2 TRBD1 TRBV7-9 CASSSLWSTTTGARDGYTF TGTGCCAGCAGCTCCCTCTGGTCAACTACCACAGGGGCCCGGGATGGCTACACCTTC
- TRBJ1-4 - TRBV25-1 CASSESRDEKLFF TGTGCCAGCAGTGAATCCCGGGATGAAAAACTGTTTTTT
once TRBJ1-6 - TRBV13 CASSPSGSSYNSPLHF TGTGCCAGCAGCCCCTCAGGAAGCTCCTATAATTCACCCCTCCACTTT
- TRBJ2-7 - TRBV27 CASSFAQGWVYEQYF TGTGCCAGCAGCTTTGCCCAAGGGTGGGTCTACGAGCAGTACTTC
- TRBJ2-7 - TRBV11-2 CASSLSQGSYEQYF TGTGCCAGCAGCTTATCGCAGGGTTCCTACGAGCAGTACTTC